The rows below give T cell receptor beta chains drawn from one sample of a study of blood T cell repertoires in COVID-19. Some clones are missing from TCRdb's copy, which holds only in-frame ones; the method was immunoSEQ multiplex PCR. The repertoire holds just over 300,000 clones, with approximately 90% as singletons. Material: PBMCs or T cells enriched from blood (not recorded which). Receptors were obtained from a man aged 30 to 45 who had recovered from COVID-19. The conserved cysteine and the conserved F or W are not part of the CDR3 here. Fields, in order: CDR3 protein, V gene, J gene.

CDR3aa: ASSFGQFSYNEQF
v_gene: TRBV6-5
j_gene: TRBJ2-1

CDR3aa: ASSSLAGGNGFTDTQY
v_gene: TRBV13
j_gene: TRBJ2-3

CDR3aa: ATRLAGGTDTQY
v_gene: TRBV7-8
j_gene: TRBJ2-3

CDR3aa: ASSLVSGQLSYEQY
v_gene: TRBV5-1
j_gene: TRBJ2-7

CDR3aa: SASLQETQY
v_gene: TRBV20-1
j_gene: TRBJ2-5

CDR3aa: ASSPQGIEAF
v_gene: TRBV12-3/TRBV12-4
j_gene: TRBJ1-1

CDR3aa: ASSPLITEAF
v_gene: TRBV28
j_gene: TRBJ1-1

CDR3aa: ASSSRDRGSYEQY
v_gene: TRBV5-1
j_gene: TRBJ2-7

CDR3aa: ASSLGAGVDTEAF
v_gene: TRBV7-9
j_gene: TRBJ1-1

CDR3aa: ATSGRQGAGQPQH
v_gene: TRBV24-1
j_gene: TRBJ1-5

CDR3aa: ATSPSVFNQPQH
v_gene: TRBV24-1
j_gene: TRBJ1-5

CDR3aa: ASSLARGLTEAF
v_gene: TRBV11-2
j_gene: TRBJ1-1

CDR3aa: ASSDRGTYSNQPQH
v_gene: TRBV2
j_gene: TRBJ1-5

CDR3aa: ASSLRQGVLYGYT
v_gene: TRBV7-2
j_gene: TRBJ1-2

CDR3aa: ASSSGNYGYT
v_gene: TRBV25-1
j_gene: TRBJ1-2

CDR3aa: ATSDGYSPLH
v_gene: TRBV24-1
j_gene: TRBJ1-6

CDR3aa: SAAKGVDYGYT
v_gene: TRBV29-1
j_gene: TRBJ1-2

CDR3aa: ASSLVENQPQH
v_gene: TRBV6-5
j_gene: TRBJ1-5

CDR3aa: ASSSFPGQNTEAF
v_gene: TRBV11-2
j_gene: TRBJ1-1

CDR3aa: AIGETSGRSGNTIY
v_gene: TRBV10-3
j_gene: TRBJ1-3

CDR3aa: ATSRGANEKLF
v_gene: TRBV15
j_gene: TRBJ1-4

CDR3aa: ASSEKDSPNEKLF
v_gene: TRBV2
j_gene: TRBJ1-4

CDR3aa: ASSQEGFSGPYEQY
v_gene: TRBV14
j_gene: TRBJ2-7

CDR3aa: ATTDSTGLGTEAF
v_gene: TRBV24-1
j_gene: TRBJ1-1

CDR3aa: ASSSLAGGANEQF
v_gene: TRBV5-1
j_gene: TRBJ2-1